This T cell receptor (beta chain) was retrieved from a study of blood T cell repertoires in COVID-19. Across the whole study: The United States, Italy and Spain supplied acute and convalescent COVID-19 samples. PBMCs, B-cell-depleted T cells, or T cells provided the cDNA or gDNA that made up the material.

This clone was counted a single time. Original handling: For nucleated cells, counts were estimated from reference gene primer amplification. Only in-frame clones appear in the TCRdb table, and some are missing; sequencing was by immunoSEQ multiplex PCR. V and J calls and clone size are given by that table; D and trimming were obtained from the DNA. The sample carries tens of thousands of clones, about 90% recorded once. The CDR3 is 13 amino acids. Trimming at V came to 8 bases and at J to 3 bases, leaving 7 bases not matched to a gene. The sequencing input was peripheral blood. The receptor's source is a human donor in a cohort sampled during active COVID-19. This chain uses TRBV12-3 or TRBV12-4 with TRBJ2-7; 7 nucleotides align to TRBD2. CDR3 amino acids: CASVQASGYEQYF. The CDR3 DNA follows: TGTGCCAGCGTTCAGGCTAGCGGCTACGAGCAGTACTTC.